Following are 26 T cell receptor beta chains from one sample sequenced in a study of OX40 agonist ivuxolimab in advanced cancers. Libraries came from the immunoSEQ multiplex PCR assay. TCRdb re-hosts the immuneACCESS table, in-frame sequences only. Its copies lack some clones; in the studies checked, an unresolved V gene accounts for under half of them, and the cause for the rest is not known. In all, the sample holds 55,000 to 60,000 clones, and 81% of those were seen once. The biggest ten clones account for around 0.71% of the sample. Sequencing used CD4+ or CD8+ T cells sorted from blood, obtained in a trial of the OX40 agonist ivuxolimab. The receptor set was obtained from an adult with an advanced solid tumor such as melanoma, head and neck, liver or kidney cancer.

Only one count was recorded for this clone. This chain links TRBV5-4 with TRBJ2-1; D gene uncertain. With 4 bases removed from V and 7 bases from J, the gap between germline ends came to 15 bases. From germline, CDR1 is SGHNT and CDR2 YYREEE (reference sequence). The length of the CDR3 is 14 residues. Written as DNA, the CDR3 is TGTGCCAGCAGCAAGGACCAGACGCTGAATGAGCAGTTCTTC. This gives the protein CASSKDQTLNEQFF.

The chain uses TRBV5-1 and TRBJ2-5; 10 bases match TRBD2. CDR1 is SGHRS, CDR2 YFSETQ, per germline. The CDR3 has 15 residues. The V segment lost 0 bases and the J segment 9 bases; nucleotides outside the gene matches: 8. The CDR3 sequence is CASSLVTSGTPPQYF. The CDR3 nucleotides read TGCGCCAGCAGCTTGGTAACTAGCGGGACACCGCCCCAGTACTTC.

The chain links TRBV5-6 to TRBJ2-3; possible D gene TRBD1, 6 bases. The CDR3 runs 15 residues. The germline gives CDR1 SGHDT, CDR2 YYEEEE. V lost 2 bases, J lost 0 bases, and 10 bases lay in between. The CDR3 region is CASSFTGSSTDTQYF. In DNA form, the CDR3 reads TGTGCCAGCAGCTTCACAGGGTCTAGCACAGATACGCAGTATTTT.

This CDR3 is CASSYGYMSYGYTF. The CDR3 nucleotides are TGTGCCAGCAGTTACGGCTACATGTCCTATGGCTACACCTTC. The genes are TRBV6-5 and TRBJ1-2, with D uncertain. CDR1 and CDR2 from the germline V gene are MNHEY and SVGAGI. The CDR3 is 14 amino acids. The V gene lost 2 bases and the J gene lost 4 bases, with 11 bases spanning the gap.

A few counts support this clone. The DNA for the CDR3 is TGTGCCAGCAGTGACAGACAGAGCACAGATACGCAGTATTTT. Translating gives CASSDRQSTDTQYF. V and J are TRBV6-1 and TRBJ2-3; possibly TRBD1 for D (5 bases). This CDR3 is 14 amino acids long. Germline V CDR1 and CDR2: MNHNS, SASEGT. V was shortened by 3 bases and J by 0 bases, with 7 bases between the two germline ends.

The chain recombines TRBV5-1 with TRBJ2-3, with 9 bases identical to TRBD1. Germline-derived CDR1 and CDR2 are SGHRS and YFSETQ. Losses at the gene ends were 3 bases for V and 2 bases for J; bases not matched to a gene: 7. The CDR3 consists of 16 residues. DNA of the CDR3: TGCGCCAGCAGCTCCGGACAGGGGTCCATCACAGATACGCAGTATTTT. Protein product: CASSSGQGSITDTQYF. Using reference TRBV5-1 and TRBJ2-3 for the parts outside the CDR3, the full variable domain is KAGVTQTPRYLIKTRGQQVTLSCSPISGHRSVSWYQQTPGQGLQFLFEYFSETQRNKGNFPGRFSGRQFSNSRSEMNVSTLELGDSALYLCASSSGQGSITDTQYFGPGTRLTVL.

CDR3 coding DNA: TGTGCCAGCAGCTTAGTAGGCGGCTCCCGGGGCCCAGATACGCAGTATTTT. It encodes CASSLVGGSRGPDTQYF. The rearrangement links TRBV7-2 to TRBJ2-3; D possibly matches TRBD1 or TRBD2 (5 bases each). V lost 1 base to trimming and J lost 4 bases, with 18 bases between them. CDR1 is SGHTA and CDR2 is FQGNSA in the germline V gene. This CDR3 has 17 residues.

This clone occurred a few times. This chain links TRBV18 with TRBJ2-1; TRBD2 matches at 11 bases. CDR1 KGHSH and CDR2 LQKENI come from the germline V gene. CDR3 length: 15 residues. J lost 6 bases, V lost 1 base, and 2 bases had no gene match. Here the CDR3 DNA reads TGTGCCAGCTCACCACGAACTAGCGGGGGCAATGAGCAGTTCTTC. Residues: CASSPRTSGGNEQFF. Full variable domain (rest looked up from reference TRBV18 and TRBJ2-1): NAGVMQNPRHLVRRRGQEARLRCSPMKGHSHVYWYRQLPEEGLKFMVYLQKENIIDESGMPKERFSAEFPKEGPSILRIQQVVRGDSAAYFCASSPRTSGGNEQFFGPGTRLTVL.

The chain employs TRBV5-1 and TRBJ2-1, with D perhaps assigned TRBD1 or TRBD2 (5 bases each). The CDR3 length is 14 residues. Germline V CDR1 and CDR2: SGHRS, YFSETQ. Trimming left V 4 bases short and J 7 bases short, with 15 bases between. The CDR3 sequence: CASSNGTARNEQFF. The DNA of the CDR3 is TGCGCCAGCAGCAATGGGACCGCAAGGAATGAGCAGTTCTTC.

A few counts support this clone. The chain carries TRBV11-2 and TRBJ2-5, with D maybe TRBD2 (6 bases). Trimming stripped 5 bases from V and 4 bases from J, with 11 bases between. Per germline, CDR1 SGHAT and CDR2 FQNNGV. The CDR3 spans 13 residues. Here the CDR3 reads CASSVGGRETQYF. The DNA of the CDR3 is TGTGCCAGCAGCGTCGGAGGGCGAGAGACCCAGTACTTC.

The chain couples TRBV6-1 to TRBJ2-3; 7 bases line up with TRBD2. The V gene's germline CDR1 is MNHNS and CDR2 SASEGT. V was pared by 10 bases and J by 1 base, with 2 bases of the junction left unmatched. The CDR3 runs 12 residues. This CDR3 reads CATGLGTDTQYF. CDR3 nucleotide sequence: TGTGCCACAGGACTAGGCACAGATACGCAGTATTTT.

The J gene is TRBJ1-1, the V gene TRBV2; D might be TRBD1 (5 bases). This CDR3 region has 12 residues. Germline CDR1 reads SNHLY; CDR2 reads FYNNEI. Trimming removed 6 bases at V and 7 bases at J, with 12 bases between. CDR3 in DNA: TGTGCCAGCAGCCTTTCGACAGTTGAAGCTTTCTTT. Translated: CASSLSTVEAFF.

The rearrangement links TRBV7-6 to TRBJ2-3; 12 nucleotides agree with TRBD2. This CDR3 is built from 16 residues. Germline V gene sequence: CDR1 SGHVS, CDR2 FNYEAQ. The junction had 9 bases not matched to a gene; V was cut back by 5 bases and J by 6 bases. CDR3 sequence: CASSPGLAGRWDTQYF. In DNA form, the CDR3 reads TGTGCCAGCAGCCCAGGACTAGCGGGACGGTGGGATACGCAGTATTTT.

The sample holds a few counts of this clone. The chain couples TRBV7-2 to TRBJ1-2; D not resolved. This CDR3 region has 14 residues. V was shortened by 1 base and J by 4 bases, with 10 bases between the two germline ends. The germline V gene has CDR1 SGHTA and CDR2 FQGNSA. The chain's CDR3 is CASSLGSAVYGYTF. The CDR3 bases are TGTGCCAGCAGCTTAGGTTCGGCCGTCTATGGCTACACCTTC. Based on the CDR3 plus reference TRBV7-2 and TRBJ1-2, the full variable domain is GAGVSQSPSNKVTEKGKDVELRCDPISGHTALYWYRQSLGQGLEFLIYFQGNSAPDKSGLPSDRFSAERTGGSVSTLTIQRTQQEDSAVYLCASSLGSAVYGYTFGSGTRLTVV.

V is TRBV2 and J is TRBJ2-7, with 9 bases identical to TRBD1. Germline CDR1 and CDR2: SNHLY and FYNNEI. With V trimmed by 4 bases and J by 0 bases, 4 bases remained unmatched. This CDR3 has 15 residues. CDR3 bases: TGTGCCAGCAGTGGGACAGGGGTCGCCTCCTACGAGCAGTACTTC. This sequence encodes CASSGTGVASYEQYF.

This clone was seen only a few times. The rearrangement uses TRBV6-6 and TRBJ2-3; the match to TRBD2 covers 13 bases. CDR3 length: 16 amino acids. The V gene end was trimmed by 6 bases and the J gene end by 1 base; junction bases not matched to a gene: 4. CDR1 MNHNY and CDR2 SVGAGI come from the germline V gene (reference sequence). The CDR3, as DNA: TGTGCCAGCAGCCTCGGGACTAGCGGGGGCACAGATACGCAGTATTTT. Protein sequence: CASSLGTSGGTDTQYF.

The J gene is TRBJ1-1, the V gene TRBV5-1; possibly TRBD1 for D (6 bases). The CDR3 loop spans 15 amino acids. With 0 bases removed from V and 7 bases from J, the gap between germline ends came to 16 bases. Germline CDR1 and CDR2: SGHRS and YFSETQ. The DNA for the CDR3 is TGCGCCAGCAGCTTGGAAGGGGGTGCACAACATGAAGCTTTCTTT. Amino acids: CASSLEGGAQHEAFF.

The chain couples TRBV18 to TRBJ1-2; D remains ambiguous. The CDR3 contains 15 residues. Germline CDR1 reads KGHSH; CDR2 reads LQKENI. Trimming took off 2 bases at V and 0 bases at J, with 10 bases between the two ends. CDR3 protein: CASSPNPSANYGYTF. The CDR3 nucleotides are TGTGCCAGCTCACCAAATCCGTCTGCTAACTATGGCTACACCTTC.

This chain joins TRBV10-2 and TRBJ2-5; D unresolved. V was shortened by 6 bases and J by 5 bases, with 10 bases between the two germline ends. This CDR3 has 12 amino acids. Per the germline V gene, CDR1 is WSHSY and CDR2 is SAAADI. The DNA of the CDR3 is TGCGCCAGCAGCTCTCCTCGGGAGACCCAGTACTTC. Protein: CASSSPRETQYF.

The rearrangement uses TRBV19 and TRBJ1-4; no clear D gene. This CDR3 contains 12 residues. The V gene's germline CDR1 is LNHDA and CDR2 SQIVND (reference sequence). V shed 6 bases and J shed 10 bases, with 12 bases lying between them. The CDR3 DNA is TGTGCCAGTAGAACACTTGACGGAAAACTGTTTTTT. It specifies CASRTLDGKLFF.

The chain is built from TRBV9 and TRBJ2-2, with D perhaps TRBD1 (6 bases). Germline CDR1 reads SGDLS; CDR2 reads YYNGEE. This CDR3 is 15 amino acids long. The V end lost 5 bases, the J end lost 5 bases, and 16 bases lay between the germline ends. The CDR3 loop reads CASRGDNYKTGELFF. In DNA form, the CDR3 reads TGTGCCAGCAGAGGGGACAATTACAAAACCGGGGAGCTGTTTTTT.

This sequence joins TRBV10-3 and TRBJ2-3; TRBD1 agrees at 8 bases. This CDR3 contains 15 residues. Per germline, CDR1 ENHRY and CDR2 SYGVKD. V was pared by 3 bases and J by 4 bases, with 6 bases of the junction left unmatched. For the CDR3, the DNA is TGTGCCATCAGTGACCGGACAGGGAGTCCAGATACGCAGTATTTT. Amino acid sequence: CAISDRTGSPDTQYF.

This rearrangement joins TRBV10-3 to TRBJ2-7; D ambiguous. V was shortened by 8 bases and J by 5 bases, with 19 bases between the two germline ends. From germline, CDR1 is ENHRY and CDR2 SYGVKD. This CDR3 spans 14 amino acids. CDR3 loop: CAILENLSHDEQYF. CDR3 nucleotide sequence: TGTGCCATCCTAGAAAACCTTTCGCATGACGAGCAGTACTTC.

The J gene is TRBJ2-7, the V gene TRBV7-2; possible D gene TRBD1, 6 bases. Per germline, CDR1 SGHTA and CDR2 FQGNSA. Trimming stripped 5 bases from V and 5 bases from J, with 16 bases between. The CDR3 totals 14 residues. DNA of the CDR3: TGTGCCAGCAGCCGGGACATCGGAAGAGACGAGCAGTACTTC. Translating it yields CASSRDIGRDEQYF.

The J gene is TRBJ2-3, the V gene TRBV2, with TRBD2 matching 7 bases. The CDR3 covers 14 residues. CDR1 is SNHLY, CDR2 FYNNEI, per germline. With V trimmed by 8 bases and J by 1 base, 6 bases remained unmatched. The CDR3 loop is CASCYSGGTDTQYF. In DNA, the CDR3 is TGTGCCAGCTGTTACAGCGGGGGCACAGATACGCAGTATTTT.

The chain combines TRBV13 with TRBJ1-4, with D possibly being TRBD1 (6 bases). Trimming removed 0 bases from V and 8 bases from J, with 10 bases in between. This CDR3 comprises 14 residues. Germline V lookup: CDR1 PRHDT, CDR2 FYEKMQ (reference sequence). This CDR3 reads CASSLGQGIEKLFF. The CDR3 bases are TGTGCCAGCAGCTTAGGACAGGGAATCGAAAAACTGTTTTTT.